This TCR beta chain comes out of a study of T cell repertoires in cytomegalovirus infection (dated by TCRdb to the late 2010s). For context, the study as a whole: Recently identified HLA-C-restricted CMV epitopes, whose presentation resists viral immunomodulation, were targeted by peptide stimulations together with well-studied HLA-B-restricted epitopes. Because public TCR beta signatures pointed to carriage of CMV infection together with the matching HLA type, the HLA type of each donor mattered for the analysis. Summary of the overall study and its limitations: In both this cohort and an independent cohort of 352 donors, the cumulative frequency of public TCR beta family members distinguished carriers of CMV infection plus the relevant HLA type. The ex vivo response was dominated by HLA-C-restricted CMV-specific TCR beta clonotypes, which also provided the single most frequent clonotype in two of eight donors.

This clonotype showed up many times. Its antigen has not been determined. Base-call qualities are not available, and no considerably larger clone is one nucleotide away. The reads were generated on an Illumina HiSeq 1500. TCRdb reran the public reads through fastp at Q25 and MiXCR, keeping productive beta chains. Entries are consolidated by CDR3 protein sequence, retaining the most common genes and DNA. The sample table holds about 47,000 distinct CDR3 sequences, of which nearly 20% were seen once. Around half of the sample is in the top ten clones. The sample's treatment or condition label, in plain terms: in vitro stimulation with specific CMV peptide epitopes to enrich CMV-specific T cells. Taken from cysteine to phenylalanine, the CDR3 has 15 residues. Only the CDR3 portion is preserved as DNA: 45 bases, with reading frame beginning at the first base. V is pared back by 1 base and J by 8 bases, with 17 bases lying between the germline termini. The germline V gene encodes CDR1 SGHVS and CDR2 FQNEAQ.

The chain links TRBV7-8 with TRBJ1-2; TRBD1 might be the D gene, on 6 matching bases. The material sequenced was CD8+ T cells from cultured PBMCs, taken from culture after CMV antigen stimulation. The clonotype originates from a human donor in good health (CMV status not recorded). Some clones in this sample may be carry-over from other donors' samples. The nucleotide sequence reads TGTGCCAGCAGCTTAGACACTCTAGGGGGAAACGGCTACACCTTC. It codes for CASSLDTLGGNGYTF.